The T cell receptor (beta chain) under discussion was sequenced for a study of blood T cell repertoires in COVID-19 (dated by TCRdb to 2018 to 2021). In the study overall: Collaborator samples came from the United States, Italy and Spain and covered acute and convalescent phases of COVID-19. The prospective study material was composed of cDNA or gDNA derived from T cells, B-cell-depleted T cells, or PBMCs. Subjects who had been exposed to COVID-19, were actively infected with it, or had recovered from it provided the deeply sampled blood TCRbeta repertoires that made up the dataset. A freely available public database, intended as a resource for researchers studying the immune response to SARS-CoV-2, is where the repertoires were released. Samples came from the ongoing ImmuneRACE study (first 160 participants) plus 1,254 subjects from 6 global collaborators. Sample metadata almost always included a de-identified subject ID, COVID-19 status, age in years and sex. Where available, HLA class I and class II types were obtained from metadata supplied by the sample provider rather than from assay-based typing. Findings and caveats that apply to the study as a whole: Clinical and demographic metadata were provided uncurated, with the amount varying by source and participant.

The CDR3, cysteine through phenylalanine, is 14 amino acids long. Only CDR3 DNA is held: 42 bases, read in frame from base 1. The germline V gene (reference sequence) supplies CDR1 SGHNT and CDR2 YYREEE. V trim: 4 bases; J trim: 8 bases; unmatched bases: 5. The table lists this clone with a count of one. Its antigen is unknown. Base qualities are not recorded, but no much larger clone differs from it by a single base. Participants in the prospective study were enrolled through a virtual design, were aged roughly 18 to 100 years, and lived in about 25 United States geographic areas. In the prospective study, cohorts were assigned on the basis of participant-reported clinical history obtained from a screening survey and a study questionnaire. ImmuneRACE Cohort 3 recovered participants were defined by two consecutive negative NP/OP PCR tests, healthcare professional clearance, or symptom resolution. Each participant in the prospective study had whole blood, serum and a nasopharyngeal or oropharyngeal swab collected by mobile phlebotomists. Prospective study participants could optionally give additional blood draws and questionnaires over an approximately two-month period. Before DNA extraction, blood samples from the prospective study were shipped at room temperature or frozen.

TCRbeta CDR3 regions were amplified from genomic DNA by means of the immunoSEQ Assay, a bias-controlled multiplex PCR. As for the authors' bioinformatics: The number of nucleated cells in each sample was estimated by amplification of reference gene primers within the assay. To quantify the absolute abundance of each unique TCRbeta CDR3 rearrangement, sequence reads were collapsed and filtered. Productive Simpson clonality was computed per sample as the square root of Simpson's diversity index over productive rearrangements. As stored in TCRdb, this immuneACCESS dataset retains in-frame rearrangements with V and J assigned. A fraction of the clones does not appear; measured against another copy, unresolved V genes explain less than half of the discrepancy, and the remainder lacks a known reason. V and J calls and clone size come straight from that table; D and trimming were deduced from the DNA. Counted in this sample were roughly 19,000 clones; approximately 88% of them appeared once. The ten most abundant clones make up roughly 4.7% of the sample.

Rearrangement joined TRBV5-4 to TRBJ1-4; TRBD1 matches 10 bases in the middle. The sequencing input was PBMCs or T cells enriched from blood (not recorded which). This TCR was recovered from a young woman who had recovered from COVID-19. For the CDR3, the sequence is CASSIDRGQEKLFF. The DNA sequence follows: TGTGCCAGCAGCATAGACAGGGGGCAGGAAAAACTGTTTTTT.